These 2 T cell receptor beta chains share one sample of origin, sequenced in a study of T cell responses to AZD1222 COVID-19 vaccine (dated by TCRdb to the early 2020s). This specimen's time point label, per the study, means: about 28 days (+/-7) after the second vaccine dose. The library was made by the immunoSEQ multiplex PCR assay. What TCRdb holds here is the immuneACCESS table cut down to in-frame rearrangements. Part of the clones is not present; checked against another copy, under half of the missing clones reflect an unresolved V gene, and the others are unexplained. A total of nearly 200,000 clones appear in this sample, about 94% of them only once. Roughly 1% of the sample is in the top ten clones. The sequencing used peripheral blood, collected 28 days after the second AZD1222 dose. The receptors stem from an adult who received the AZD1222 COVID-19 vaccine.

This sequence joins TRBV2 and TRBJ1-5; 8 bases match TRBD1. Per germline, CDR1 SNHLY and CDR2 FYNNEI. The CDR3 loop spans 16 amino acids. Trimming cost V 6 bases and J 6 bases; bases outside gene matches: 13. The CDR3 DNA follows: TGTGCCAGCAGACCACCAGGACAGGGCCTTAGTCAGCCCCAGCATTTT. This gives the protein CASRPPGQGLSQPQHF.

The chain combines TRBV28 with TRBJ2-7; 10 bases line up with TRBD1. CDR3 length: 15 amino acids. The trim removed 6 bases at V and 4 bases at J, leaving 9 bases unmatched. The germline V gene has CDR1 MDHEN and CDR2 SYDVKM. The CDR3 DNA is TGTGCCAGCAGCGCACCCGGGACAGGGGTTTACGAGCAGTACTTC. Translating it yields CASSAPGTGVYEQYF.